A selection of T cell receptor beta chains follows, all from one sample in a study of blood T cell repertoires in COVID-19. Using immunoSEQ multiplex PCR, the repertoire was profiled, and TCRdb retains in-frame clones only, with some absent. The table shows more than 95,000 clones, with 80% occurring only once. Sequenced: peripheral blood. The receptors were gathered from a human donor in a cohort sampled during active COVID-19. Both conserved end residues are part of each CDR3. The D gene is left open where the match is weak. Only part of the rows carry a size: once, few, many, or a class if the clone is expanded.

J,size,V,D,DNA,CDR3
TRBJ2-5,-,TRBV2,TRBD2,TGTGCCAGCGTAGCGGGAGGGCGACCAAGGCAGCAAGAGACCCAGTACTTC,CASVAGGRPRQQETQYF
TRBJ2-7,-,TRBV5-4,-,TGTGCCAGCAGCACCAGGGGTACAAGTAGGGGCGAGCAGTACTTC,CASSTRGTSRGEQYF
TRBJ1-4,once,TRBV29-1,TRBD1,TGCAGCGTTGAAGAAGACAGGGCCGGAAAACTGTTTTTT,CSVEEDRAGKLFF
TRBJ1-2,once,TRBV4-2,-,TGTGCCAGCAGCCAAGAAAGGTTGGCAGGGGAAGGCTATGGCTACACCTTC,CASSQERLAGEGYGYTF
TRBJ2-5,-,TRBV5-1,TRBD2,TGCGCCAGCAGCCGGACTAGCGGGGGGTACCAAGAGACCCAGTACTTC,CASSRTSGGYQETQYF
TRBJ1-5,few,TRBV7-2,-,TGTGCCAGCAGCTTAAATAGTCAGCCCCAGCATTTT,CASSLNSQPQHF
TRBJ1-6,-,TRBV7-2,-,TGTGCCAGCAGCTTCACCCAAGGGGGGAGCGGGGGACCCCTCCACTTT,CASSFTQGGSGGPLHF
TRBJ2-7,-,TRBV12-3/TRBV12-4,-,TGTGCCAGCAGCACGGACAGTGGGTACGAGCAGTACTTC,CASSTDSGYEQYF
TRBJ2-7,-,TRBV10-3,TRBD2,TGTGCCACTGGGGATAGCGGGGCATTCAACGAGCAGTACTTC,CATGDSGAFNEQYF
TRBJ1-1,-,TRBV5-4,-,TGTGCCAGCAGCGCAGCCGGGATGGAAAACACTGAAGCTTTCTTT,CASSAAGMENTEAFF
TRBJ2-3,-,TRBV7-2,-,TGTGCCAGCAGCTTTTCCCCAGGGGCAGATACGCAGTATTTT,CASSFSPGADTQYF
TRBJ2-7,-,TRBV2,TRBD2,TGTGCCAGCAGGGGAGCGGGGATCGTCCCCTACGAGCAGTACTTC,CASRGAGIVPYEQYF
TRBJ2-1,-,TRBV5-1,TRBD2,TGCGCCAGCAGCTTACGCGGGGGGGCGAGGACGAATGAGCAGTTCTTC,CASSLRGGARTNEQFF
TRBJ2-7,-,TRBV29-1,TRBD1,TGCAGCGTTACGGACAGGGACACCTACGAGCAGTACTTC,CSVTDRDTYEQYF
TRBJ1-6,-,TRBV5-6,-,TGTGCCAGCAGTCCTGCTGCAGGGGCCTATAATTCACCCCTCCACTTT,CASSPAAGAYNSPLHF
TRBJ2-1,-,TRBV11-2,TRBD2,TGTGCCAGCAGCTTAGTAGCGGCCCCCGGGAGGAATGAGCAGTTCTTC,CASSLVAAPGRNEQFF
TRBJ1-1,-,TRBV2,TRBD1,TGTGCCAGCAGTCCCGGGACAGTGAACACTGAAGCTTTCTTT,CASSPGTVNTEAFF
TRBJ1-1,-,TRBV28,-,TGTGCCAGCAGTTTACGCCTATCCCGGGTAGCTTTCTTT,CASSLRLSRVAFF